The clone carrying this TCR beta chain was seen only once. The record originates from a study of cytomegalovirus exposure and HLA in healthy donors. CDR3 length equals 16 residues. Germline assignment: CDR1 SGHRS and CDR2 YFSETQ. The germline V and J ends were trimmed by 0 bases and 2 bases, with 12 bases remaining between them. Primers for the PCR totalled 60 Vbeta and 13 Jbeta. Only in-frame clones appear in the TCRdb table, and some are missing; sequencing was by immunoSEQ multiplex PCR. The table lists around 110,000 clones, 79% of them singletons, with around 3% in the top ten. This TCR derives from a woman aged 18-29 years in good health and CMV-seropositive. The sequenced sample consisted of PBMCs. V gene TRBV5-1 combines with J gene TRBJ1-5, with D maybe TRBD1 (5 bases). The CDR3: CASSLGRGNGNQPQHF. CDR3 DNA: TGCGCCAGCAGCTTGGGTAGGGGCAACGGCAATCAGCCCCAGCATTTT.